The rows below give T cell receptor beta chains drawn from one sample of a study of blood T cell repertoires in COVID-19. Sequencing was performed with immunoSEQ multiplex PCR; in TCRdb, only in-frame clones are kept and a portion is missing. The sample consists of 20,000 to 25,000 clones, 91% of them appearing once. The specimen sequenced was peripheral blood. These receptor sequences come from a woman in her sixties or seventies with active COVID-19. CDR3s include the opening cysteine and the closing phenylalanine or tryptophan. The D gene is left open where the match is weak. Clone sizes are given selectively: once, few, many, or a class where the clone is expanded.

>TRBV19|TRBD1|TRBJ2-4|-
CASSMDRGNIQYF
TGTGCCAGTAGTATGGACAGGGGAAACATTCAGTACTTC
>TRBV19|-|TRBJ2-3|-
CASSNGGTSTDTQYF
TGTGCCAGTAGTAATGGCGGGACTAGCACAGATACGCAGTATTTT
>TRBV6-1|-|TRBJ1-3|-
CASSERTESGNTIYF
TGTGCCAGCAGTGAAAGGACAGAATCTGGAAACACCATATATTTT
>TRBV2|TRBD1|TRBJ1-2|-
CASSDSGTDNYGYTF
TGTGCCAGCAGTGACTCAGGGACAGATAACTATGGCTACACCTTC
>TRBV10-3|TRBD1|TRBJ2-7|once
CAINSGTGGRSSYEQYF
TGTGCCATCAATTCCGGGACAGGGGGTCGGAGCTCCTACGAGCAGTACTTC
>TRBV19|TRBD1|TRBJ2-2|-
CASTRSTGGGTGELFF
TGTGCCAGTACTAGATCTACAGGGGGCGGGACCGGGGAGCTGTTTTTT
>TRBV7-6|TRBD1|TRBJ2-3|-
CASSLYPDRLADTQYF
TGTGCCAGCAGCTTATATCCGGACAGGTTGGCAGATACGCAGTATTTT
>TRBV14|TRBD1|TRBJ1-4|-
CASSQTGADGKLFF
TGTGCCAGCAGCCAGACAGGGGCTGACGGAAAACTGTTTTTT
>TRBV28|-|TRBJ2-1|-
CASRLGDNEQFF
TGTGCCAGCAGACTAGGAGACAATGAGCAGTTCTTC
>TRBV5-1|-|TRBJ2-1|-
CASSLDAQRGYNEQFF
TGCGCCAGCAGCTTGGATGCGCAGAGGGGGTACAATGAGCAGTTCTTC
>TRBV28|TRBD1|TRBJ1-5|-
CASSLRGGTSNQPQHF
TGTGCCAGCAGTTTACGAGGGGGCACTAGCAATCAGCCCCAGCATTTT
>TRBV10-2|-|TRBJ2-3|-
CASSEFRGASTDTQYF
TGCGCCAGCAGTGAGTTCAGGGGGGCTAGCACAGATACGCAGTATTTT
>TRBV19|-|TRBJ1-5|-
CASSIRGSNQPQHF
TGTGCCAGTAGTATTCGCGGAAGCAATCAGCCCCAGCATTTT
>TRBV7-2|TRBD1|TRBJ2-3|-
CASSPRQGGQSDTQYF
TGTGCCAGCAGCCCTCGACAGGGCGGTCAATCAGATACGCAGTATTTT
>TRBV27|-|TRBJ2-7|-
CASSSRPGEQYF
TGTGCCAGCAGTTCCCGCCCCGGCGAGCAGTACTTC